This T cell receptor (beta chain) was captured in a study of T cells in Graves' hyperthyroidism and ophthalmopathy. Study details: Peripheral blood sampling occurred at initial diagnosis, before any treatment.

The sample holds a few counts of this clonotype. Antigen specificity is unknown. Study conclusions and caveats: Ophthalmopathy stood apart from stable hyperthyroidism in a 13 V-J model.

Amplification targeted TCR beta CDR3 regions from RNA transcripts. TCR CDR3 regions were first amplified by RT-PCR with HTBI primers. TCRdb independently ran MiXCR on the multiplex PCR reads; one entry per CDR3 protein. The sample has 750,000 to 950,000 distinct CDR3 sequences, roughly 37% seen once. Criteria for exclusion of patients were uncontrolled infection, other autoimmune disease, pregnancy or lactation. A roughly 9.3 ml volume of fresh peripheral blood provided the PBMCs. What was sequenced was blood. This sequence originates from a man aged 18 to 29 with Graves' hyperthyroidism.

The CDR3 nucleotides are TGTGCCAGCAGCTTAGTCCCCAGCACAGATACGCAGTATTTT. The encoded protein is CASSLVPSTDTQYF. The chain employs TRBV7-9 and TRBJ2-3, with D hard to call. The ends were cut back, 1 base at V and 0 bases at J, with 5 bases in the middle. Germline loops: CDR1 SEHNR, CDR2 FQNEAQ (reference sequence). The CDR3 loop spans 14 amino acids.